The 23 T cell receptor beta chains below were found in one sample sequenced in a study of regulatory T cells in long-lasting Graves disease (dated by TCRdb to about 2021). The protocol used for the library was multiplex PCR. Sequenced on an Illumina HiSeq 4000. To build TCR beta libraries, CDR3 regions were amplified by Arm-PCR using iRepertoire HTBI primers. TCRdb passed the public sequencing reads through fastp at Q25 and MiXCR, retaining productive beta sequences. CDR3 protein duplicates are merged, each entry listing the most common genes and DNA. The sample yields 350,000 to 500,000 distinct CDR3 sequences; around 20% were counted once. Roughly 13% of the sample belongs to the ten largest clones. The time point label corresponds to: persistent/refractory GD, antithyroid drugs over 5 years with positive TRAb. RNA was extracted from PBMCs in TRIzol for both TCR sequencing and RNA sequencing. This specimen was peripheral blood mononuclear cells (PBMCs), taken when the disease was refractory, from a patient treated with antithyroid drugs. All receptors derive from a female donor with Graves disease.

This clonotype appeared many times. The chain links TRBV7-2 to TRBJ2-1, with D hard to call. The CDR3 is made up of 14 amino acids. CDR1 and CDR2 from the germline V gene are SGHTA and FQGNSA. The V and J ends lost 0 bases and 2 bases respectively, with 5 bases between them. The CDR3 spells CASSLAGAYNEQFF. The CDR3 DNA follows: TGTGCCAGCAGCTTAGCCGGAGCCTACAATGAGCAGTTCTTC. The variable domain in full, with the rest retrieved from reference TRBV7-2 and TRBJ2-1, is GAGVSQSPSNKVTEKGKDVELRCDPISGHTALYWYRQSLGQGLEFLIYFQGNSAPDKSGLPSDRFSAERTGGSVSTLTIQRTQQEDSAVYLCASSLAGAYNEQFFGPGTRLTVL.

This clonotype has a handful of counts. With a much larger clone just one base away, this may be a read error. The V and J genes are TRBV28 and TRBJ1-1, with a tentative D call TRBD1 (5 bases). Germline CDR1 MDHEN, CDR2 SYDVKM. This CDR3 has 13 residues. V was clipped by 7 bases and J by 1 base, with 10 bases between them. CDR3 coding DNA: TGTGCCAGCATAACTCAGGGGAACACTGAAGCTTTCTTT. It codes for CASITQGNTEAFF.

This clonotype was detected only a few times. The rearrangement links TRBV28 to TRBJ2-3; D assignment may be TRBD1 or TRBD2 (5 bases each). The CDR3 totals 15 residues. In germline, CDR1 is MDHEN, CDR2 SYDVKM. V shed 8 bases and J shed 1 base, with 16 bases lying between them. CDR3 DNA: TGTGCCAGCCTCCGGGTGGGGGATGGCACAGATACGCAGTATTTT. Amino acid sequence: CASLRVGDGTDTQYF.

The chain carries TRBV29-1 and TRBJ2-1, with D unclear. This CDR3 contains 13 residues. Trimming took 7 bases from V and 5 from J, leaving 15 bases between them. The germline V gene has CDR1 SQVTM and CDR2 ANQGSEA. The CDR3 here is CSARIKPDNEQFF. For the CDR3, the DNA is TGCAGCGCCCGGATTAAACCCGACAATGAGCAGTTCTTC.

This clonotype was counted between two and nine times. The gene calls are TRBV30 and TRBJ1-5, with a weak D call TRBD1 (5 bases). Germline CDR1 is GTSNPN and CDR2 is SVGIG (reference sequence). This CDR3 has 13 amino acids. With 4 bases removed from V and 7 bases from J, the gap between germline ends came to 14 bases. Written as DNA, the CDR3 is TGTGCCTGGACCCTCGGGGGGAACCAGCCCCAGCATTTT. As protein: CAWTLGGNQPQHF. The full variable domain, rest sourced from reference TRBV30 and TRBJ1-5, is SQTIHQWPATLVQPVGSPLSLECTVEGTSNPNLYWYRQAAGRGLQLLFYSVGIGQISSEVPQNLSASRPQDRQFILSSKKLLLSDSGFYLCAWTLGGNQPQHFGDGTRLSIL.

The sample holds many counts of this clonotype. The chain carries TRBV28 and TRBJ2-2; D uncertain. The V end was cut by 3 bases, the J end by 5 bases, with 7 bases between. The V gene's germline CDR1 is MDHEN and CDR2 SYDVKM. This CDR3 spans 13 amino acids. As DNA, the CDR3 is TGTGCCAGCAGTTTTAGGCTAACCGGGGAGCTGTTTTTT. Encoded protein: CASSFRLTGELFF.

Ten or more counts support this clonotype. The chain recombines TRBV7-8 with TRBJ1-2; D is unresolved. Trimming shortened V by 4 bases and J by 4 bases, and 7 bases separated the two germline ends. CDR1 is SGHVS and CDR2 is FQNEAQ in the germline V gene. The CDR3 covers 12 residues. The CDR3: CASSSYTYGYTF. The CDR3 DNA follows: TGTGCCAGCAGCTCTTACACCTATGGCTACACCTTC.

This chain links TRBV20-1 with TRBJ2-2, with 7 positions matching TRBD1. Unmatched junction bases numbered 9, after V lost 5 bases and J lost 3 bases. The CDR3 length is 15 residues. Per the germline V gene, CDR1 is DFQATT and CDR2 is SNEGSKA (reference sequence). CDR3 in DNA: TGCAGTGCTTGGGACAGAGTGGGGTACACCGGGGAGCTGTTTTTT. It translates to CSAWDRVGYTGELFF.

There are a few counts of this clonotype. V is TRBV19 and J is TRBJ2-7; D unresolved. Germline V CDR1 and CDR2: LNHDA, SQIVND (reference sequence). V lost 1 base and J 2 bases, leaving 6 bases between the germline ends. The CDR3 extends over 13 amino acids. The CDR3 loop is CASSIGRAYEQYF. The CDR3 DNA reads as TGTGCCAGTAGTATAGGTCGGGCCTACGAGCAGTACTTC.

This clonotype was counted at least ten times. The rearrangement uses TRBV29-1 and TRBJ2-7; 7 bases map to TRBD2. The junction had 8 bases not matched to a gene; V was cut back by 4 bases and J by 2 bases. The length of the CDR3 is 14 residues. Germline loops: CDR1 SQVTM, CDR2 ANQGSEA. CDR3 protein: CSVVRGSGPYEQYF. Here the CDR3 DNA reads TGCAGCGTTGTTCGCGGGAGTGGACCCTACGAGCAGTACTTC.

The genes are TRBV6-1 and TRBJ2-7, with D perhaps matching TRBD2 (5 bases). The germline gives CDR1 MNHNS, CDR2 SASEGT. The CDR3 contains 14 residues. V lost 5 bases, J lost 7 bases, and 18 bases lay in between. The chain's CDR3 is CASSSPGRGPEQYF. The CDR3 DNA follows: TGTGCCAGCAGTAGTCCGGGTCGGGGTCCAGAGCAGTACTTC.

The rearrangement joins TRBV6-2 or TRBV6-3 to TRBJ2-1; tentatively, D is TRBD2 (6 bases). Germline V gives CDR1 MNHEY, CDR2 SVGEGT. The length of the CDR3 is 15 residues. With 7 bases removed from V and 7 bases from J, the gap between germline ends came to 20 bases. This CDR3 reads CASTGDIGRRNEQFF. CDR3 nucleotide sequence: TGTGCCAGCACGGGAGATATCGGGAGAAGAAATGAGCAGTTCTTC.

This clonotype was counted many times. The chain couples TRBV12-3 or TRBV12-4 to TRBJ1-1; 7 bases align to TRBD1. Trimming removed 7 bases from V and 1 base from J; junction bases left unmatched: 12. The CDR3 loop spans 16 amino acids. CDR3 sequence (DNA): TGTGCCAGCACCCTCCACTCCGGGACAGCGAACACTGAAGCTTTCTTT. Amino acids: CASTLHSGTANTEAFF.

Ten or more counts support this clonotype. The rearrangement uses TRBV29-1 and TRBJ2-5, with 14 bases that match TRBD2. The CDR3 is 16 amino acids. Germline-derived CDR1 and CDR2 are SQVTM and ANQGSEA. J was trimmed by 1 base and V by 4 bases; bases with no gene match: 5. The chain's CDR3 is CSVGSGLAGVQETQYF. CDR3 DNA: TGCAGCGTTGGGTCGGGACTAGCGGGAGTCCAAGAGACCCAGTACTTC.

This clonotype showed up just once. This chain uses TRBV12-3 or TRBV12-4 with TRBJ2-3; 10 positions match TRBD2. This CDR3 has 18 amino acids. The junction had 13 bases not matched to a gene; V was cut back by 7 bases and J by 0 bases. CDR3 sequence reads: CASTRGLAGGKSTDTQYF. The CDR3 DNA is TGTGCCAGCACCCGAGGATTAGCGGGAGGTAAAAGCACAGATACGCAGTATTTT.

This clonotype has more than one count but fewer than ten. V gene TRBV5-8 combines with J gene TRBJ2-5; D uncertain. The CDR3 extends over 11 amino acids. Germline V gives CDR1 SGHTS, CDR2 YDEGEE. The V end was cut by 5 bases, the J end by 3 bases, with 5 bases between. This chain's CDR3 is CASRLEETQYF. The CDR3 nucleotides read TGTGCCAGCAGGCTGGAAGAGACCCAGTACTTC.

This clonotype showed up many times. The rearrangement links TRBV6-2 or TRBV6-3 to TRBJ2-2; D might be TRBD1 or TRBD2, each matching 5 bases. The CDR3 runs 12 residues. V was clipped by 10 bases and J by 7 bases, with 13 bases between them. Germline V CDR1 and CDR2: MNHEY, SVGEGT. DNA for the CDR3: TGTGCCACCTCCGGGACGGTCGGGGAGCTGTTTTTT. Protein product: CATSGTVGELFF.

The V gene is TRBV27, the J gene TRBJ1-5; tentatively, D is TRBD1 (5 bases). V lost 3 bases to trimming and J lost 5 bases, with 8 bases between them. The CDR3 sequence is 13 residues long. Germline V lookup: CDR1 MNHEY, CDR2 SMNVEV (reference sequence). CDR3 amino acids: CASSFRADQPQHF. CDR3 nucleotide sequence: TGTGCCAGCAGTTTCAGGGCGGATCAGCCCCAGCATTTT.

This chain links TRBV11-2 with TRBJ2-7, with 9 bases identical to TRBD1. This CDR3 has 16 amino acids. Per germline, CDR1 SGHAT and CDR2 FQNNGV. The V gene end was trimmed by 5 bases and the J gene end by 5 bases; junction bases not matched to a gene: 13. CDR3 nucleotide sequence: TGTGCCAGCAGCCGCCTTATGGGACAGGGATTTAACGAGCAGTACTTC. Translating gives CASSRLMGQGFNEQYF.

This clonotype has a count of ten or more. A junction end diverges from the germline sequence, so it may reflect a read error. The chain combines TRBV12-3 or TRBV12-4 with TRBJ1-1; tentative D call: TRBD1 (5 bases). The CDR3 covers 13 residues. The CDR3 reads CASSLWGNPEAFF. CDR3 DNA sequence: TGTGCCAGCAGTTTATGGGGGAACCCTGAAGCTTTCTTT.

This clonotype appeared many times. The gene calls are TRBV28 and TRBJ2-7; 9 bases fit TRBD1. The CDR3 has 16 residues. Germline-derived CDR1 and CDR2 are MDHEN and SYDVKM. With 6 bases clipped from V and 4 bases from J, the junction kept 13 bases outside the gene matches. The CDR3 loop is CASRLREGQGYYEQYF. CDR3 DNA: TGTGCCAGCAGACTAAGAGAAGGACAGGGGTATTACGAGCAGTACTTC.

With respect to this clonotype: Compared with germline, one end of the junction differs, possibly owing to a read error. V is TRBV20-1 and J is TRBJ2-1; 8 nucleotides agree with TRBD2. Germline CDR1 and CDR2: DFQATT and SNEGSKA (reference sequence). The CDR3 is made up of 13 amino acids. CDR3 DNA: TGCAGCGGGAGGGCCAGCTCCTACAGTGAGCAGTTCTTC. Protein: CSGRASSYSEQFF.

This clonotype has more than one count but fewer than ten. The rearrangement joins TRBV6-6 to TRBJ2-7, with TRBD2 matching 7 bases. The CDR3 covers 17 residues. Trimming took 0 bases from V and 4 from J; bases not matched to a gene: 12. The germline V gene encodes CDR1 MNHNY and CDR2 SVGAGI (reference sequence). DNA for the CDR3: TGTGCCAGCAGTTACTCGAGGCGGTCGGGAGGAAGTTACGAGCAGTACTTC. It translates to CASSYSRRSGGSYEQYF.